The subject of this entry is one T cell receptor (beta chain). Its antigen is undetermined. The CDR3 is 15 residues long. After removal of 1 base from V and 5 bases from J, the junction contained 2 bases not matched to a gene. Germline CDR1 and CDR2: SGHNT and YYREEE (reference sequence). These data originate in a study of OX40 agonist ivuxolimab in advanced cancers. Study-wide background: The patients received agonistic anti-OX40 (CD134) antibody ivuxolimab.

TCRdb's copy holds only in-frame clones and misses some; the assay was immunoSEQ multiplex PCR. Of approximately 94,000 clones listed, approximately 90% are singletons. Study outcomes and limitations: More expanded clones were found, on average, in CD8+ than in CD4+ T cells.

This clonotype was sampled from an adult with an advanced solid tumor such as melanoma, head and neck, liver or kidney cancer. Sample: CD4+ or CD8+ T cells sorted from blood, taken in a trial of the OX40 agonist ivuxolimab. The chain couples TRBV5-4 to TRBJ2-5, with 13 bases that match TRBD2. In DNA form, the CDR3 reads TGTGCCAGCAGCTTGATGACTAGCGGGGGGGAGACCCAGTACTTC. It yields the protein CASSLMTSGGETQYF.